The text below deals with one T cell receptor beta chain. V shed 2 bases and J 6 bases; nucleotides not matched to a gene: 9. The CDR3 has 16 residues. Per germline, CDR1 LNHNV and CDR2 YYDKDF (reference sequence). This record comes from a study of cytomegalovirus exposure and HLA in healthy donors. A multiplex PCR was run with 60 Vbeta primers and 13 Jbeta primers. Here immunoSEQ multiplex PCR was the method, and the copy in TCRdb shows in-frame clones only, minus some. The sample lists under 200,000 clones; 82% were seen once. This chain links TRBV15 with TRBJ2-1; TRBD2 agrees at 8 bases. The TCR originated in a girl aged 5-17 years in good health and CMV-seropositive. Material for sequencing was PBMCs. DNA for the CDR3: TGTGCCACCAGCAGACCATACCTGGGACTAGTCAATGAGCAGTTCTTC. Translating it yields CATSRPYLGLVNEQFF. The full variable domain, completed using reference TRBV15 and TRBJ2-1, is DAMVIQNPRYQVTQFGKPVTLSCSQTLNHNVMYWYQQKSSQAPKLLFHYYDKDFNNEADTPDNFQSRRPNTSFCFLDIRSPGLGDTAMYLCATSRPYLGLVNEQFFGPGTRLTVL.